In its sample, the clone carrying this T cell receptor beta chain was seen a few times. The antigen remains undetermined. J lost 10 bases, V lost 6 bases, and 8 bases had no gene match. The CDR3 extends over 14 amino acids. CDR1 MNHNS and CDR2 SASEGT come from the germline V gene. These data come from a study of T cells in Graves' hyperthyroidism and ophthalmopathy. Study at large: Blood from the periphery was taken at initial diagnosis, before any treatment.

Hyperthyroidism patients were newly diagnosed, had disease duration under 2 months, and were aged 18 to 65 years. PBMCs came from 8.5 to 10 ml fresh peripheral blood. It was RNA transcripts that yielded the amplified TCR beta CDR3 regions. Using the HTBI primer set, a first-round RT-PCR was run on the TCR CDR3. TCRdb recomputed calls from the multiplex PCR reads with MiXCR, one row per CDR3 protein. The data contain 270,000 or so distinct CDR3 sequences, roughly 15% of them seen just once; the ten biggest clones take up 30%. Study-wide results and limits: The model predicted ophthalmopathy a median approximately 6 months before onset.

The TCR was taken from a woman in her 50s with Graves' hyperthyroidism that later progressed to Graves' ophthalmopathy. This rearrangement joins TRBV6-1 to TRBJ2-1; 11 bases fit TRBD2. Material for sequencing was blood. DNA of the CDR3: TGTGCCAGCAGCCCGATAGCGGGAGGGCCCGAGCAGTTCTTC. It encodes CASSPIAGGPEQFF.